This is a list of T cell receptor beta chains from one sample in a study of OX40 agonist ivuxolimab in advanced cancers. The protocol was immunoSEQ multiplex PCR, while the TCRdb copy is restricted to in-frame clones and leaves out a portion. The table records 40,000 to 45,000 clones, roughly 80% of them present only once. Sequenced material: CD4+ or CD8+ T cells sorted from blood, taken in a trial of the OX40 agonist ivuxolimab. The receptors derive from an adult with an advanced solid tumor such as melanoma, head and neck, liver or kidney cancer. CDR3s include the opening cysteine and the closing phenylalanine or tryptophan. Each record gives: V gene, J gene, D gene, CDR3 length, clone size, CDR3 protein, CDR3 DNA. D genes are given only for firm matches. Some rows have no size entry. The others give once, few or many, or a class for an expanded clone.

v_gene: TRBV6-4; j_gene: TRBJ1-2; d_gene: TRBD1; len: 17; abundance: NA; CDR3aa: CAPTVTRRGPTNYGYTF; CDR3nt: TGTGCCCCAACGGTTACACGCAGGGGGCCCACTAACTATGGCTACACCTTC
v_gene: TRBV30; j_gene: TRBJ1-2; d_gene: NA; len: 13; abundance: NA; CDR3aa: CAWMGTTNYGYTF; CDR3nt: TGTGCCTGGATGGGCACGACTAACTATGGCTACACCTTC
v_gene: TRBV6-1; j_gene: TRBJ2-7; d_gene: TRBD1; len: 12; abundance: NA; CDR3aa: CASSRGSYEQYF; CDR3nt: TGTGCCAGCAGCAGGGGGTCCTACGAGCAGTACTTC
v_gene: TRBV5-1; j_gene: TRBJ2-4; d_gene: TRBD1; len: 14; abundance: NA; CDR3aa: CASSQGQAGHIQYF; CDR3nt: TGCGCCAGCAGTCAGGGACAGGCGGGGCACATTCAGTACTTC
v_gene: TRBV6-5; j_gene: TRBJ2-7; d_gene: TRBD1; len: 16; abundance: NA; CDR3aa: CASSYSWPGQGNEQYF; CDR3nt: TGTGCCAGCAGTTACTCTTGGCCGGGACAGGGAAACGAGCAGTACTTC
v_gene: TRBV2; j_gene: TRBJ2-4; d_gene: TRBD2; len: 16; abundance: few; CDR3aa: CASTLGGGIAKNIQYF; CDR3nt: TGTGCCAGCACCCTGGGCGGGGGTATAGCCAAAAACATTCAGTACTTC
v_gene: TRBV15; j_gene: TRBJ2-7; d_gene: NA; len: 13; abundance: NA; CDR3aa: CATSKAQSYEQYF; CDR3nt: TGTGCCACCAGCAAAGCCCAGTCCTACGAGCAGTACTTC
v_gene: TRBV7-9; j_gene: TRBJ1-1; d_gene: NA; len: 13; abundance: NA; CDR3aa: CASSLAGGSEAFF; CDR3nt: TGTGCCAGCAGCTTAGCGGGAGGGTCTGAAGCTTTCTTT
v_gene: TRBV11-3; j_gene: TRBJ2-7; d_gene: TRBD1; len: 16; abundance: NA; CDR3aa: CASSFCRQGSSYEQYF; CDR3nt: TGTGCCAGCAGCTTCTGTCGACAGGGCAGCTCCTACGAGCAGTACTTC
v_gene: TRBV5-1; j_gene: TRBJ1-2; d_gene: TRBD1; len: 11; abundance: NA; CDR3aa: CASGTEYGYTF; CDR3nt: TGCGCCAGCGGGACAGAATATGGCTACACCTTC
v_gene: TRBV5-4; j_gene: TRBJ2-2; d_gene: NA; len: 15; abundance: NA; CDR3aa: CASSLGQGVSGELFF; CDR3nt: TGTGCCAGCAGCTTGGGGCAGGGAGTATCCGGGGAGCTGTTTTTT
v_gene: TRBV2; j_gene: TRBJ2-2; d_gene: NA; len: 13; abundance: few; CDR3aa: CASSVRSTGELFF; CDR3nt: TGTGCCAGCAGTGTCCGGAGCACCGGGGAGCTGTTTTTT
v_gene: TRBV6-6; j_gene: TRBJ1-3; d_gene: TRBD1; len: 15; abundance: medium-sized; CDR3aa: CASSYSAGTENTIYF; CDR3nt: TGTGCCAGCAGTTACTCCGCAGGGACAGAAAACACCATATATTTT
v_gene: TRBV7-2; j_gene: TRBJ2-7; d_gene: TRBD2; len: 15; abundance: NA; CDR3aa: CASRLGASGNYEQYF; CDR3nt: TGTGCCAGCAGGCTAGGTGCTAGCGGGAACTACGAGCAGTACTTC
v_gene: TRBV5-1; j_gene: TRBJ2-2; d_gene: NA; len: 14; abundance: NA; CDR3aa: CASSNYGNTGELFF; CDR3nt: TGCGCCAGCAGCAACTACGGGAACACCGGGGAGCTGTTTTTT
v_gene: TRBV19; j_gene: TRBJ1-5; d_gene: TRBD1; len: 14; abundance: medium-sized; CDR3aa: CASSTPDRGQPQHF; CDR3nt: TGTGCCAGTAGTACCCCGGACAGGGGCCAGCCCCAGCATTTT
v_gene: TRBV4-2; j_gene: TRBJ2-3; d_gene: TRBD2; len: 17; abundance: NA; CDR3aa: CASSRGTSVSSTDTQYF; CDR3nt: TGTGCCAGCAGCCGAGGGACTAGCGTTTCTAGCACAGATACGCAGTATTTT
v_gene: TRBV5-1; j_gene: TRBJ2-7; d_gene: NA; len: 16; abundance: NA; CDR3aa: CASSRASSRSSYEQYF; CDR3nt: TGCGCCAGCAGCCGGGCCTCTTCGCGGAGCTCCTACGAGCAGTACTTC
v_gene: TRBV4-1; j_gene: TRBJ2-7; d_gene: TRBD2; len: 15; abundance: NA; CDR3aa: CASSQVLGLAGGDHF; CDR3nt: TGCGCCAGCAGCCAAGTCCTGGGACTAGCGGGAGGGGACCACTTC
v_gene: TRBV19; j_gene: TRBJ2-2; d_gene: TRBD1; len: 15; abundance: NA; CDR3aa: CASSEGTGNTGELFF; CDR3nt: TGTGCCAGTAGTGAAGGGACAGGGAACACCGGGGAGCTGTTTTTT
v_gene: TRBV18; j_gene: TRBJ1-3; d_gene: NA; len: 16; abundance: NA; CDR3aa: CASSPGGPGSGNTIYF; CDR3nt: TGTGCCAGCTCACCAGGGGGGCCAGGGTCCGGAAACACCATATATTTT
v_gene: TRBV6-5; j_gene: TRBJ2-4; d_gene: NA; len: 14; abundance: once; CDR3aa: CASSSPLSKNIQYF; CDR3nt: TGTGCCAGCAGTTCGCCGCTTTCGAAAAACATTCAGTACTTC
v_gene: TRBV5-1; j_gene: TRBJ2-3; d_gene: TRBD2; len: 16; abundance: NA; CDR3aa: CASSLPLAVEADTQYF; CDR3nt: TGCGCCAGCAGCTTACCGCTAGCGGTAGAGGCAGATACGCAGTATTTT
v_gene: TRBV10-3; j_gene: TRBJ2-3; d_gene: TRBD2; len: 13; abundance: NA; CDR3aa: CAIGLAGADTQYF; CDR3nt: TGTGCCATTGGACTAGCGGGAGCTGATACGCAGTATTTT
v_gene: TRBV11-2; j_gene: TRBJ1-4; d_gene: TRBD1; len: 15; abundance: NA; CDR3aa: CASSSDRNLNEKLFF; CDR3nt: TGTGCCAGCAGCTCGGACAGGAACCTTAATGAAAAACTGTTTTTT
v_gene: TRBV28; j_gene: TRBJ2-5; d_gene: NA; len: 13; abundance: NA; CDR3aa: CASSLMPQATQYF; CDR3nt: TGTGCCAGCAGTTTAATGCCGCAAGCGACCCAGTACTTC
v_gene: TRBV19; j_gene: TRBJ1-1; d_gene: NA; len: 14; abundance: NA; CDR3aa: CASSIFEMNTEAFF; CDR3nt: TGTGCCAGTAGTATATTCGAGATGAACACTGAAGCTTTCTTT
v_gene: TRBV6-5; j_gene: TRBJ2-1; d_gene: TRBD2; len: 12; abundance: NA; CDR3aa: CASNSLAGGEIF; CDR3nt: TGTGCCAGCAACAGCCTAGCGGGAGGGGAGATCTTC
v_gene: TRBV7-9; j_gene: TRBJ2-5; d_gene: TRBD1; len: 15; abundance: NA; CDR3aa: CASSFVTGGSETQYF; CDR3nt: TGTGCCAGCAGCTTCGTCACAGGGGGCTCTGAGACCCAGTACTTC
v_gene: TRBV9; j_gene: TRBJ2-5; d_gene: NA; len: 13; abundance: NA; CDR3aa: CASSVDGQETQYF; CDR3nt: TGTGCCAGCAGCGTCGACGGGCAAGAGACCCAGTACTTC
v_gene: TRBV30; j_gene: TRBJ2-3; d_gene: NA; len: 12; abundance: NA; CDR3aa: CAWSSSTDTQYF; CDR3nt: TGTGCCTGGAGTTCCTCGACAGATACGCAGTATTTT
v_gene: TRBV28; j_gene: TRBJ1-5; d_gene: TRBD1; len: 15; abundance: NA; CDR3aa: CASSQLTGGGQPQHF; CDR3nt: TGTGCCAGCAGTCAGCTGACAGGGGGCGGGCAGCCCCAGCATTTT
v_gene: TRBV5-8; j_gene: TRBJ1-1; d_gene: NA; len: 13; abundance: NA; CDR3aa: CASSLRGDTEAFF; CDR3nt: TGTGCCAGCAGCTTGAGAGGCGACACTGAAGCTTTCTTT
v_gene: TRBV11-2; j_gene: TRBJ1-1; d_gene: NA; len: 14; abundance: NA; CDR3aa: CASSVRVGETEAFF; CDR3nt: TGTGCCAGCAGCGTCAGGGTAGGTGAGACTGAAGCTTTCTTT
v_gene: TRBV30; j_gene: TRBJ2-2; d_gene: TRBD1; len: 14; abundance: NA; CDR3aa: CAWGTGGNTGELFF; CDR3nt: TGTGCCTGGGGTACAGGGGGCAATACCGGGGAGCTGTTTTTT
v_gene: TRBV2; j_gene: TRBJ2-2; d_gene: NA; len: 15; abundance: once; CDR3aa: CASSVRGAGTGELFF; CDR3nt: TGTGCCAGCAGTGTCAGAGGGGCGGGGACCGGGGAGCTGTTTTTT
v_gene: TRBV13; j_gene: TRBJ1-1; d_gene: NA; len: 14; abundance: NA; CDR3aa: CASSFPGQKTEAFF; CDR3nt: TGTGCCAGCAGTTTCCCTGGACAGAAGACTGAAGCTTTCTTT
v_gene: TRBV6-1; j_gene: TRBJ2-7; d_gene: NA; len: 15; abundance: NA; CDR3aa: CASSVSPAAPYEQYF; CDR3nt: TGTGCCAGCAGTGTATCGCCAGCGGCGCCCTACGAGCAGTACTTC
v_gene: TRBV27; j_gene: TRBJ1-6; d_gene: NA; len: 13; abundance: NA; CDR3aa: CASRDGGNSPLHF; CDR3nt: TGTGCCAGCAGGGACGGTGGCAATTCACCCCTCCACTTT